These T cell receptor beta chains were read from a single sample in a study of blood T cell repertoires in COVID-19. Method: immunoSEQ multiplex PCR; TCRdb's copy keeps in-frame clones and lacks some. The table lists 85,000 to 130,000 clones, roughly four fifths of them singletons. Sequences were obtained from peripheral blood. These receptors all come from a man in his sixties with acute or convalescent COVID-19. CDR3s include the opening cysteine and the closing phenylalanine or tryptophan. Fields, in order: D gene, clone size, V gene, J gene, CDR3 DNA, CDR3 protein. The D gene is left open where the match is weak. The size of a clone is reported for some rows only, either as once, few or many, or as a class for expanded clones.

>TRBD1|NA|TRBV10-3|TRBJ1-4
TGTGCCATCAAGGGGGACAGGCCTAATGAAAAACTGTTTTTT
CAIKGDRPNEKLFF
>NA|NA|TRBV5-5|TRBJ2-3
TGTGCCAGCAGCTTGTTTGATAGCCGCACAGATACGCAGTATTTT
CASSLFDSRTDTQYF
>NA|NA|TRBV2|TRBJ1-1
TGTGCCAGCAGTGAAGGGGTCGGGGAAGCTTTCTTT
CASSEGVGEAFF
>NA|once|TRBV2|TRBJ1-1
TGTGCCAGCAGTACCCGGGACACTGAAGCTTTCTTT
CASSTRDTEAFF
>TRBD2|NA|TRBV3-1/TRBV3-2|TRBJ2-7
TGTGCCAGCAGCCAGGCGGGAGGAAAAAACGAGCAGTACTTC
CASSQAGGKNEQYF
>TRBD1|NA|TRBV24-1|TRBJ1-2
TGTGCCACCAGTGATCCAGGGACAGGGGGCGACTATGGCTACACCTTC
CATSDPGTGGDYGYTF
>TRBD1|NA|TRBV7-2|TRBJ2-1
TGTGCCAGCAGCCCAGACAGGGGGCGAACGAATGAGCAGTTCTTC
CASSPDRGRTNEQFF
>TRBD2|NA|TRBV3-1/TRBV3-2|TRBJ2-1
TGTGCCAGCCGGGAACTAGCGGGAGACGGTGAGCAGTTCTTC
CASRELAGDGEQFF
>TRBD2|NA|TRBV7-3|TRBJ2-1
TGTGCCAGCAGCTCCGGACTAGCGGAATACAATGAGCAGTTCTTC
CASSSGLAEYNEQFF
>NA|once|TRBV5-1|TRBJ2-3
TGCGCCAGCAGCTTGGGTCAGAACACAGATACGCAGTATTTT
CASSLGQNTDTQYF
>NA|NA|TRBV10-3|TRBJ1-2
TGTGCCATCAGTGAGAGGGGCGAGCTTTATGGCTACACCTTC
CAISERGELYGYTF
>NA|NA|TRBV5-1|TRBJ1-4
TGCGCCAGCAGCCCGGGGGGGGCAACTAATGAAAAACTGTTTTTT
CASSPGGATNEKLFF
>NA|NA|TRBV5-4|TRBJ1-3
TGTGCCAGCAGTTCGGAGACAGTGGGAAACACCATATATTTT
CASSSETVGNTIYF
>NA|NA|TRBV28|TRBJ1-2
TGTGCCAGCAGTCCCAGGGTCTATGGCTACACCTTC
CASSPRVYGYTF
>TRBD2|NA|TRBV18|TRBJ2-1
TGTGCCAGCTCACCCCCCGGGACTAGCGGGGGAGAGCAGTTCTTC
CASSPPGTSGGEQFF
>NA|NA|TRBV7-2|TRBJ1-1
TGTGCCAGCAGCTTAATGGAGACGGCTTTCTTT
CASSLMETAFF
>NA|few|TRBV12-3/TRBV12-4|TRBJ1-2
TGTGCCAGCAGTCGAGACGGGGGGTATGGCTACACCTTC
CASSRDGGYGYTF
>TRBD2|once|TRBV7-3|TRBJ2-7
TGTGCCAGCAGCTTAATGAGCGGGGAACTAGGCGAGCAGTACTTC
CASSLMSGELGEQYF
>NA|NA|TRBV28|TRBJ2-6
TGTGCCAGCAGTTTAGCGAGATCTGGGGCCAACGTCCTGACTTTC
CASSLARSGANVLTF
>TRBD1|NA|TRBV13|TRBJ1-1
TGTGCCAGCAGCTTGGGACAGAGGAACACTGAAGCTTTCTTT
CASSLGQRNTEAFF
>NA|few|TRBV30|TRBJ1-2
TGTGCCTGGAGTGTTAGGGGCTATGGCTACACCTTC
CAWSVRGYGYTF
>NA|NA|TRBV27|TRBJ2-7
TGTGCCAGCAGTTTGATCCTAGGCTCCTACGAGCAGTACTTC
CASSLILGSYEQYF